The 20 T cell receptor beta chains below were found in one sample sequenced in a study of human T cells and chemical hapten exposure. Time point of the sample: patch test 2, 6 weeks after DPC sensitization. Treatment noted: therapeutic diphenylcyclopropenone sensitization with weekly scalp DPC. Via MiXCR, TCRdb re-called the RACE reads, giving one row per CDR3 protein. This table holds 95,000 or so distinct CDR3 sequences, 9.5% to 12% found once. The sequencing here drew on whole blood, taken in connection with sensitization to the hapten diphenylcyclopropenone (DPC). Receptors originate from a middle-aged woman with alopecia areata. Some clones in this sample may be carry-over from other donors' samples.

This clonotype was picked up many times. This sequence joins TRBV3-1 and TRBJ1-4, with a tentative D call TRBD1 (5 bases). Germline V gene sequence: CDR1 LGHDT, CDR2 YNNKEL (reference sequence). The ends were cut back, 0 bases at V and 8 bases at J, with 13 bases in the middle. This CDR3 is 15 amino acids long. CDR3 residues: CASSQDPAGKEKLFF. In DNA, the CDR3 is TGTGCCAGCAGCCAAGATCCGGCAGGGAAGGAAAAACTGTTTTTT.

This clonotype was counted many times. This sequence joins TRBV6-2 or TRBV6-3 and TRBJ2-5; the D is unclear. Germline CDR1 MNHEY, CDR2 SVGEGT. The CDR3 is 11 amino acids. Trimming shortened V by 6 bases and J by 7 bases, and 9 bases separated the two germline ends. In DNA, the CDR3 is TGTGCCAGCAGCCCAGCAGGGACCCAGTACTTC. This gives the protein CASSPAGTQYF.

With regard to this clonotype: The junction does not match germline at one end; this may be a read error. This chain uses TRBV6-1 with TRBJ2-1; no clear D gene. The germline gives CDR1 MNHNS, CDR2 SASEGT. CDR3 length equals 16 residues. The CDR3 DNA sequence: TGTGCCAGCAATGAATTTCCCCAGGCCTCCTACAATGAGCAGTTCTTC. This translates into CASNEFPQASYNEQFF.

In the case of this clonotype: One end of the junction varies from germline; a read error may be responsible. The rearrangement links TRBV11-2 to TRBJ2-3; 9 positions match TRBD2. The CDR3 contains 17 residues. CDR1 is SGHAT and CDR2 is FQNNGV in the germline V gene. The CDR3 loop is CASSLSGEREVPDTQFF. The CDR3 DNA follows: TGTGCCAGCAGCTTATCGGGGGAGCGGGAGGTCCCAGATACGCAGTTTTTT. The variable domain in full, with the rest retrieved from reference TRBV11-2 and TRBJ2-3, is EAGVAQSPRYKIIEKRQSVAFWCNPISGHATLYWYQQILGQGPKLLIQFQNNGVVDDSQLPKDRFSAERLKGVDSTLKIQPAKLEDSAVYLCASSLSGEREVPDTQFFGPGTRLTVL.

This clonotype was detected only a few times. This chain connects TRBV11-2 to TRBJ2-7; 13 nucleotides line up with TRBD2. Trimming cost V 0 bases and J 2 bases; bases outside gene matches: 7. Germline lookup yields CDR1 SGHAT and CDR2 FQNNGV. The CDR3 consists of 18 residues. The chain's CDR3 is CASSLDRGLAGRPYEQYF. Here the CDR3 DNA reads TGTGCCAGCAGCTTAGATCGGGGACTAGCGGGACGCCCCTACGAGCAGTACTTC.

This clonotype has a handful of counts. The chain carries TRBV7-9 and TRBJ2-1; 8 bases fit TRBD1. Losses at the gene ends were 6 bases for V and 8 bases for J; bases not matched to a gene: 12. Germline V gives CDR1 SEHNR, CDR2 FQNEAQ (reference sequence). CDR3 length: 15 residues. This chain's CDR3 is CASSTLGQGLDEQFF. The CDR3 DNA reads as TGTGCCAGCAGTACCTTAGGACAGGGCTTGGATGAGCAGTTCTTC.

The chain joins TRBV29-1 to TRBJ1-1, with D possibly TRBD1 on 6 matching bases. With 6 bases removed from V and 3 bases from J, the gap between germline ends came to 17 bases. The CDR3 sequence is 14 residues long. From germline, CDR1 is SQVTM and CDR2 ANQGSEA. CDR3 region: CSVPGRGLDTEAFF. CDR3 DNA sequence: TGCAGCGTGCCCGGCCGGGGGCTAGACACTGAAGCTTTCTTT.

This clonotype has only a few counts. The J gene is TRBJ2-1, the V gene TRBV24-1, with D perhaps being TRBD1 or TRBD2 (5 bases each). Germline CDR1 is KGHDR and CDR2 is SFDVKD. The CDR3 covers 15 residues. The V end was cut by 3 bases, the J end by 7 bases, with 15 bases between. This CDR3 reads CATSDPGRDANEQFF. The CDR3 coding sequence is TGTGCCACCAGTGATCCGGGACGCGATGCGAATGAGCAGTTCTTC.

This clonotype was found a few times. The chain carries TRBV6-1 and TRBJ1-1; no clear D. Germline V CDR1 and CDR2: MNHNS, SASEGT. The CDR3 is 14 amino acids. V was cut by 3 bases and J by 6 bases, with 14 bases left in between. CDR3 nucleotide sequence: TGTGCCAGCAGTGAGTTTTCCCCCAACGCTGAAGCTTTCTTT. It codes for CASSEFSPNAEAFF.

Written as DNA, the CDR3 is TGTGCCAGCAGTCCTCAGCAACCAGAGACCCAGTACTTC. Residues: CASSPQQPETQYF. V gene TRBV27 combines with J gene TRBJ2-5; D is undetermined. Germline V CDR1 and CDR2: MNHEY, SMNVEV (reference sequence). V was trimmed by 5 bases and J by 4 bases, leaving 11 bases between them. This CDR3 spans 13 amino acids.

This clonotype appeared many times. The J gene is TRBJ1-6, the V gene TRBV5-6; TRBD1 is a possible D gene (5 bases). CDR1 and CDR2 from the germline V gene are SGHDT and YYEEEE. The CDR3 spans 19 residues. V was pared by 0 bases and J by 13 bases, with 29 bases between. The chain's CDR3 is CASSLAGRVNPTLDFPLHF. CDR3 nucleotides: TGTGCCAGCAGCTTGGCCGGCAGGGTCAACCCTACGTTGGATTTTCCCCTCCACTTT.

This clonotype was counted at least ten times. The J gene is TRBJ2-7, the V gene TRBV3-1, with D uncertain. With 0 bases removed from V and 1 base from J, the gap between germline ends came to 4 bases. CDR3 size: 13 residues. The V gene's germline CDR1 is LGHDT and CDR2 YNNKEL (reference sequence). The CDR3 reads CASSQEGSYEQYF. CDR3 sequence (DNA): TGTGCCAGCAGCCAAGAAGGATCCTACGAGCAGTACTTC.

This chain joins TRBV19 and TRBJ2-5; 14 nucleotides agree with TRBD2. The V gene's germline CDR1 is LNHDA and CDR2 SQIVND (reference sequence). The trim removed 7 bases at V and 5 bases at J, leaving 6 bases unmatched. The CDR3 consists of 15 residues. CDR3: CASTTGTSGGETQYF. The CDR3 DNA reads TGTGCCAGTACCACTGGGACTAGCGGGGGTGAGACCCAGTACTTC.

This clonotype was detected only a few times. The genes are TRBV7-9 and TRBJ1-1; TRBD1 aligns across 8 bases. Losses at the gene ends were 5 bases for V and 1 base for J; bases not matched to a gene: 3. Germline V lookup: CDR1 SEHNR, CDR2 FQNEAQ (reference sequence). CDR3 length: 14 amino acids. The CDR3 loop is CASSPDRANTEAFF. The CDR3, as DNA: TGTGCCAGCAGCCCGGACAGGGCGAACACTGAAGCTTTCTTT.

This clonotype has more than one count but fewer than ten. The genes are TRBV5-1 and TRBJ2-1; TRBD2 matches at 11 bases. V shed 0 bases, J shed 10 bases, and the junction held 9 bases outside the gene matches. Germline assignment: CDR1 SGHRS and CDR2 YFSETQ. The length of the CDR3 is 16 residues. The CDR3 is CASSLGALAGGEEQFF. In nucleotides, the CDR3 is TGCGCCAGCAGCTTGGGCGCTTTAGCGGGAGGGGAAGAGCAGTTCTTC.

Many counts were recorded for this clonotype. The chain carries TRBV10-3 and TRBJ2-3; the D gene is possibly TRBD2 (5 bases). The CDR3 has 11 residues. V was shortened by 7 bases and J by 6 bases, with 8 bases between the two germline ends. Germline values: CDR1 ENHRY, CDR2 SYGVKD. Written as DNA, the CDR3 is TGTGCCATCATGAGGGAGGATACGCAGTATTTT. This codes for CAIMREDTQYF.

This clonotype was found a few times. V is TRBV7-2 and J is TRBJ2-3; D gene unclear. Germline assignment: CDR1 SGHTA and CDR2 FQGNSA. Trimming left V 5 bases short and J 2 bases short, with 14 bases between. The CDR3 contains 15 residues. In DNA, the CDR3 is TGTGCCAGCAGCCCCCTCGCGGCCTCCACAGATACGCAGTATTTT. Translation: CASSPLAASTDTQYF.

The sample holds a few counts of this clonotype. The V and J genes are TRBV5-6 and TRBJ2-3, with D maybe TRBD1 (5 bases). The V gene's germline CDR1 is SGHDT and CDR2 YYEEEE. V was pared by 1 base and J by 6 bases, with 18 bases between. CDR3 length: 16 amino acids. The chain's CDR3 is CASSLLAAQGADTQYF. For the CDR3, the DNA is TGTGCCAGCAGCTTGTTGGCGGCCCAAGGGGCTGATACGCAGTATTTT.

This clonotype showed up many times. The V and J genes are TRBV9 and TRBJ2-1, with 10 bases aligning to TRBD2. The germline V gene encodes CDR1 SGDLS and CDR2 YYNGEE. V trimming: 0 bases; J trimming: 4 bases; junction bases outside the gene matches: 10. CDR3 length equals 18 residues. The CDR3 protein is CASSVGLAGETIYNEQFF. CDR3 nucleotide sequence: TGTGCCAGCAGCGTAGGTCTAGCGGGGGAGACTATTTACAATGAGCAGTTCTTC.

This clonotype was seen a handful of times. The V call is TRBV28, the J call TRBJ2-3; D unresolved. The CDR3 spans 12 residues. V lost 7 bases and J lost 3, with 8 bases in between. Germline CDR1 reads MDHEN; CDR2 reads SYDVKM. CDR3 sequence (DNA): TGTGCCAGCACTTCCGTGACAGATACGCAGTATTTT. It codes for CASTSVTDTQYF.